This T cell receptor (beta chain) was profiled in a study of cytotoxic CD8 clonotypes in ibrutinib-treated CLL. In the study overall: Following a median 12 months of treatment, with a range of 6 to 36, response samples were taken.

Repertoires were generated with immunoSEQ multiplex PCR, while TCRdb's copy carries only in-frame clones and drops some. The table shows under 200,000 clones, with approximately 84% occurring only once. The germline V gene encodes CDR1 SGHAT and CDR2 FQNNGV. CDR3 length: 14 amino acids. V trimming: 2 bases; J trimming: 4 bases; junction bases outside the gene matches: 0. The sequence derives from a human donor with chronic lymphocytic leukemia. This chain joins TRBV11-2 and TRBJ2-1; 9 nucleotides match TRBD2. The sequencing used PBMCs, collected after 24 months of ibrutinib treatment. Here the CDR3 reads CASSLSGGYNEQFF. For the CDR3, the DNA is TGTGCCAGCAGCTTAAGCGGGGGGTACAATGAGCAGTTCTTC.